These 16 T cell receptor beta chains were sequenced from one sample in a study of T cell responses to AZD1222 COVID-19 vaccine. The method was immunoSEQ multiplex PCR; TCRdb's version includes in-frame clones alone and lacks a portion of them. The sample carries 55,000 to 90,000 clones, 65% to 85% recorded once. The sample consisted of peripheral blood, taken on day 0 of AZD1222 vaccination. The origin of the receptors is an adult in good health.

Remarks on this clone: An end of the junction does not agree with germline; a read error may underlie this. The rearrangement joins TRBV6-5 to TRBJ1-1; 9 bases agree with TRBD1. In germline, CDR1 is MNHEY, CDR2 SVGAGI. There are 15 residues in the CDR3. CDR3 region: CASNPGQGMKTEAFF. Written as DNA, the CDR3 is TGTGCCAGCAACCCGGGACAGGGAATGAAGACTGAAGCTTTCTTT.

V gene TRBV5-1 combines with J gene TRBJ2-1, with 7 nucleotides matching TRBD2. V lost 0 bases, J lost 1 base, and 4 bases stayed unmatched. The CDR3 is 16 amino acids. Germline V lookup: CDR1 SGHRS, CDR2 YFSETQ. Here the CDR3 reads CASSLVLAASYNEQFF. The DNA for the CDR3 is TGCGCCAGCAGCTTGGTGCTAGCGGCATCCTACAATGAGCAGTTCTTC.

This clone was seen only once. The chain employs TRBV27 and TRBJ2-7; D tentatively reads TRBD1 or TRBD2 (5 bases each). The V end lost 5 bases, the J end lost 7 bases, and 21 bases lay between the germline ends. The CDR3 runs to 15 residues. Looked up from germline, CDR1 is MNHEY and CDR2 is SMNVEV (reference sequence). The DNA of the CDR3 is TGTGCCAGCAGTAACCCCGGGGCACTCCTGCGGGAGCAGTACTTC. Its protein is CASSNPGALLREQYF.

V is TRBV6-5 and J is TRBJ2-3; tentative D call: TRBD2 (6 bases). This CDR3 has 15 amino acids. V was shortened by 5 bases and J by 2 bases, with 14 bases between the two germline ends. CDR1 and CDR2 from the germline V gene are MNHEY and SVGAGI. CDR3 amino acids: CASSPQAGHTDTQYF. The CDR3, as DNA: TGTGCCAGCAGTCCCCAAGCGGGCCACACAGATACGCAGTATTTT.

This clone was seen just once. This chain links TRBV30 with TRBJ1-2, with 8 bases matching TRBD1. The V segment lost 3 bases and the J segment 5 bases; nucleotides outside the gene matches: 5. There are 13 residues in the CDR3. Germline CDR1 and CDR2: GTSNPN and SVGIG (reference sequence). The CDR3: CAWRDRGVYGYTF. The CDR3 DNA follows: TGTGCCTGGAGAGACAGGGGAGTGTATGGCTACACCTTC.

The rearrangement joins TRBV7-3 to TRBJ1-1, with 8 bases that match TRBD1. After removal of 5 bases from V and 5 bases from J, the junction contained 7 bases not matched to a gene. The CDR3 extends over 14 amino acids. Germline CDR1 and CDR2: SGHTA and FQGTGA. CDR3 bases: TGTGCCAGCAGCGCATCAGGGGGCGGGACTGAAGCTTTCTTT. Amino acids: CASSASGGGTEAFF.

The count of this clone is one. This chain connects TRBV5-1 to TRBJ2-1, with D maybe TRBD2 (6 bases). This CDR3 is 14 amino acids long. V was trimmed by 2 bases and J by 5 bases, leaving 11 bases between them. Germline V gene sequence: CDR1 SGHRS, CDR2 YFSETQ. CDR3 bases: TGCGCCAGCAGCTTACCTAGCGCCGACAATGAGCAGTTCTTC. It yields the protein CASSLPSADNEQFF.

This chain joins TRBV30 and TRBJ2-2, with 11 bases fitting TRBD2. Trimming cost V 2 bases and J 5 bases; bases outside gene matches: 10. In germline, CDR1 is GTSNPN, CDR2 SVGIG (reference sequence). The CDR3 runs 17 residues. This CDR3 is CAWSTGVGTSGTGELFF. As DNA, the CDR3 is TGTGCCTGGAGTACGGGGGTCGGGACTAGCGGTACCGGGGAGCTGTTTTTT.

V and J are TRBV3-1 (or the pseudogene TRBV3-2) and TRBJ2-5, with 9 bases lining up with TRBD2. Per germline, CDR1 LGHDT and CDR2 YNNKEL (reference sequence). V lost 0 bases and J lost 2; bases outside the gene matches: 1. The CDR3 sequence is 15 residues long. CDR3 in amino acids: CASSQDAGGQETQYF. CDR3 nucleotides: TGTGCCAGCAGCCAAGATGCGGGGGGGCAAGAGACCCAGTACTTC.

The chain links TRBV7-2 to TRBJ2-2; 9 bases line up with TRBD1. Germline V gene sequence: CDR1 SGHTA, CDR2 FQGNSA. This CDR3 comprises 17 residues. V trimming: 3 bases; J trimming: 6 bases; junction bases outside the gene matches: 11. CDR3 DNA: TGTGCCAGCAGCTTTACCGGGACAGGGCTGTATGCCGGGGAGCTGTTTTTT. Translation: CASSFTGTGLYAGELFF.

V usage is TRBV2 and J usage is TRBJ2-7; 9 bases line up with TRBD1. J gave up 3 bases and V 10 bases, and 7 bases lay outside the gene matches. CDR1 SNHLY and CDR2 FYNNEI come from the germline V gene. The CDR3 has 13 residues. CDR3 in amino acids: CATRQGVYYEQYF. For the CDR3, the DNA is TGTGCCACCAGACAGGGGGTCTACTACGAGCAGTACTTC.

The chain couples TRBV7-9 to TRBJ1-3, with a weak D call TRBD1 (6 bases). The CDR3 is made up of 14 amino acids. The germline V gene encodes CDR1 SEHNR and CDR2 FQNEAQ (reference sequence). V was cut by 7 bases and J by 4 bases, with 14 bases left in between. The CDR3 reads CASNRGARGNTIYF. The CDR3 DNA is TGTGCCAGCAATCGGGGGGCGCGGGGAAACACCATATATTTT.

The sample holds a few counts of this clone. V usage is TRBV6-5 and J usage is TRBJ2-5, with 8 bases identical to TRBD2. This CDR3 contains 16 residues. The V gene's germline CDR1 is MNHEY and CDR2 SVGAGI. J gave up 4 bases and V 0 bases, and 7 bases lay outside the gene matches. CDR3 loop: CASSYSRRGVGETQYF. CDR3 nucleotides: TGTGCCAGCAGTTACTCGAGGCGGGGGGTCGGAGAGACCCAGTACTTC.

The chain joins TRBV28 to TRBJ1-1; D is possibly TRBD1 (5 bases). CDR1 is MDHEN and CDR2 is SYDVKM in the germline V gene. The CDR3 has 13 amino acids. V was shortened by 8 bases and J by 0 bases, with 10 bases between the two germline ends. In DNA form, the CDR3 reads TGTGCCAGCGGACATAAGATGAACACTGAAGCTTTCTTT. It codes for CASGHKMNTEAFF. The complete variable domain, with remaining parts taken from reference TRBV28 and TRBJ1-1, reads DVKVTQSSRYLVKRTGEKVFLECVQDMDHENMFWYRQDPGLGLRLIYFSYDVKMKEKGDIPEGYSVSREKKERFSLILESASTNQTSMYLCASGHKMNTEAFFGQGTRLTVV.

This chain connects TRBV7-2 to TRBJ2-7; 10 positions match TRBD1. There are 15 residues in the CDR3. V gave up 4 bases and J gave up 3 bases; unmatched junction bases: 6. In germline, CDR1 is SGHTA, CDR2 FQGNSA. CDR3 amino acids: CASSSGQGGYYEQYF. DNA of the CDR3: TGTGCCAGCAGCTCCGGACAGGGGGGTTACTACGAGCAGTACTTC. The full variable domain, in which reference TRBV7-2 and TRBJ2-7 provide the parts outside the CDR3, is GAGVSQSPSNKVTEKGKDVELRCDPISGHTALYWYRQSLGQGLEFLIYFQGNSAPDKSGLPSDRFSAERTGGSVSTLTIQRTQQEDSAVYLCASSSGQGGYYEQYFGPGTRLTVT.

The rearrangement links TRBV5-1 to TRBJ1-1; unclear D gene. V lost 0 bases, J lost 3 bases, and 6 bases lay in between. Germline CDR1 is SGHRS and CDR2 is YFSETQ. This CDR3 is 13 amino acids long. CDR3 nucleotides: TGCGCCAGCAGCTTGGCCCCGGACACTGAAGCTTTCTTT. It encodes CASSLAPDTEAFF.